This T cell receptor beta chain was obtained from a study of control samples from healthy donors and cancer patients. Assay used: immunoSEQ multiplex PCR; TCRdb lists only in-frame clones, some missing. Here the sample spans around 130,000 clones, about 90% being singletons. Germline V lookup: CDR1 SGDLS, CDR2 YYNGEE. This CDR3 has 15 residues. The ends were cut back, 4 bases at V and 2 bases at J, with 14 bases in the middle. Sequencing was done on a sample of PBMCs. The chain is built from TRBV9 and TRBJ2-3; perhaps TRBD1 as D (6 bases). The sequence came from a man aged 50-60 years with head and neck cancer. CDR3 sequence reads: CASSPRGSNTDTQYF. CDR3 sequence (DNA): TGTGCCAGCAGCCCCAGGGGTAGCAACACAGATACGCAGTATTTT.